This T cell receptor beta chain was recorded in a study of shared T cell receptors in the human thymus. Data came from immunoSEQ multiplex PCR; TCRdb stores just in-frame clones and leaves some out. The repertoire holds 500,000 to 850,000 clones, about 89% seen once, with about 0.0094% in the top ten. V lost 5 bases and J lost 8, with 22 bases in between. Germline V gene sequence: CDR1 SGHAT, CDR2 FQNNGV. There are 16 residues in the CDR3. The sample also formed part of further work on human thymus T cells. That source notes: Surgeons resected thymus tissue during corrective heart surgery. Related research described strongly overlapping thymic repertoires in unrelated people.

The sample taken for sequencing was thymocytes. This chain joins TRBV11-2 and TRBJ1-3, with D unresolved. This sequence was found in a boy less than two years old with a congenital heart defect. CDR3 bases: TGTGCCAGCAGCCGGGGTAGGGTGGAATCACTACACACCATATATTTT. The encoded protein is CASSRGRVESLHTIYF.